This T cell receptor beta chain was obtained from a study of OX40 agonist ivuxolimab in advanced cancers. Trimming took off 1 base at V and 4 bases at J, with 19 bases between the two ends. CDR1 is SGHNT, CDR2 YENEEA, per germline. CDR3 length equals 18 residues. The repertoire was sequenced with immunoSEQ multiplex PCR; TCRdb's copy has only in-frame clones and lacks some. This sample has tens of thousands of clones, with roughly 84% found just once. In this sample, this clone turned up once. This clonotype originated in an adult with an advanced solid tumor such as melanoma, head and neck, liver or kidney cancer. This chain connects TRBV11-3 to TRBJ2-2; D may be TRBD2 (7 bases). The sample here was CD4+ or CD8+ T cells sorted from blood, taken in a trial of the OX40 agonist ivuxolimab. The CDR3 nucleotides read TGTGCCAGCAGCTTAGGGGAGTGGCGGGGGCGCGGCACCGGGGAGCTGTTTTTT. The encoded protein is CASSLGEWRGRGTGELFF.